Presented here are 9 T cell receptor beta chains from one specimen sequenced in a study of shared clonotypes between healthy human individuals. Profiling relied on immunoSEQ multiplex PCR, and the TCRdb table lists in-frame clones only, not all of them. The table includes some 500,000 clones, 90% to 97% detected once. Input material: naive CD4+ T cells sorted from blood. As for subset: CD45RA+ positively selected. The origin of the receptors is a woman younger than 45 in good health.

This sequence joins TRBV10-3 and TRBJ2-5; D might be TRBD1 (5 bases). CDR3 size: 15 residues. V lost 3 bases and J 3 bases, leaving 14 bases between the germline ends. CDR1 ENHRY and CDR2 SYGVKD come from the germline V gene. Written as DNA, the CDR3 is TGTGCCATCAGTGATGGGGCAGGCCTTAAAGAGACCCAGTACTTC. It encodes CAISDGAGLKETQYF.

The J gene is TRBJ2-7, the V gene TRBV6-5; D uncertain. Germline lookup yields CDR1 MNHEY and CDR2 SVGAGI. V was trimmed by 6 bases and J by 3 bases, leaving 12 bases between them. The CDR3 totals 13 residues. For the CDR3, the DNA is TGTGCCAGCAGCCGAGGACCGGGCTACGAGCAGTACTTC. It is translated as CASSRGPGYEQYF.

This clone has only one observation. V usage is TRBV5-1 and J usage is TRBJ2-5; D unclear. V was cut by 3 bases and J by 1 base, with 13 bases left in between. CDR1 and CDR2 (germline): SGHRS, YFSETQ. The CDR3 sequence is 15 residues long. DNA of the CDR3: TGCGCCAGCAGCTCACCGGCTTCCCCCCAAGAGACCCAGTACTTC. Translation: CASSSPASPQETQYF.

Concerning this clone itself: One end of the junction is discordant with germline, which a read error may explain. The chain joins TRBV7-6 to TRBJ2-2, with D possibly being TRBD2 (5 bases). From germline, CDR1 is SGHVS and CDR2 FNYEAQ. This CDR3 region has 16 residues. CDR3 sequence reads: CASSLAGLANTGEPFF. The CDR3 bases are TGTGCCAGCAGCTTAGCTGGACTTGCGAACACCGGGGAGCCGTTTTTT.

The CDR3 DNA follows: TGTGCCAGCAGCTTAACGGGACCGACCTACGATCCCTACGAGCAGTACTTC. This encodes CASSLTGPTYDPYEQYF. The rearrangement links TRBV7-8 to TRBJ2-7; D assignment may be TRBD1 or TRBD2 (5 bases each). V was pared by 2 bases and J by 2 bases, with 19 bases between. This CDR3 region has 17 residues. In germline, CDR1 is SGHVS, CDR2 FQNEAQ.

V and J are TRBV7-3 and TRBJ2-7; TRBD1 might be the D (6 bases). CDR3 length: 15 residues. V lost 1 base and J 5 bases, leaving 15 bases between the germline ends. Germline lookup yields CDR1 SGHTA and CDR2 FQGTGA. The CDR3 nucleotides are TGTGCCAGCAGCTTAATCGGCCAGGGGTCCCACGAGCAGTACTTC. Its protein is CASSLIGQGSHEQYF.

V usage is TRBV2 and J usage is TRBJ1-2; 12 nucleotides align to TRBD1. The V gene's germline CDR1 is SNHLY and CDR2 FYNNEI. The CDR3 is 14 residues long. With V trimmed by 0 bases and J by 8 bases, 1 base remained unmatched. The CDR3 reads CASSEAGTGGGYTF. The CDR3 nucleotides are TGTGCCAGCAGTGAAGCCGGGACAGGGGGCGGCTACACCTTC.

The chain couples TRBV7-9 to TRBJ1-1, with D possibly matching TRBD1 (5 bases). CDR3 length equals 13 residues. V was cut by 3 bases and J by 7 bases, with 12 bases left in between. Germline CDR1 reads SEHNR; CDR2 reads FQNEAQ (reference sequence). The CDR3, as DNA: TGTGCCAGCAGCTTTGCGGGGGAGAGTGAAGCTTTCTTT. This codes for CASSFAGESEAFF.

This chain uses TRBV20-1 with TRBJ2-3; no definite D call. The CDR3 covers 8 residues. Looked up from germline, CDR1 is DFQATT and CDR2 is SNEGSKA (reference sequence). The V and J ends lost 7 bases and 7 bases respectively, with 3 bases between them. This chain's CDR3 is CSVNTQYF. Here the CDR3 DNA reads TGCAGTGTAAATACGCAGTATTTT.